Sequencing of this T cell receptor beta chain was carried out in a study of T-cell reconstitution after alpha-beta-depleted transplantation in children. This clonotype occurred many times. TCRbeta library preparation incorporated unique molecular identifiers. TCRdb reprocessed the PCR reads with MiXCR, giving one entry per CDR3 protein. This table has roughly 500,000 distinct CDR3 sequences, approximately 32% appearing once. The CDR3 consists of 13 residues. V gave up 3 bases and J gave up 3 bases, with 8 bases separating them. Germline loops: CDR1 SGHVS, CDR2 FQNEAQ. The specimen was PBMCs from the stem cell graft donor, collected from the stem cell graft. The rearrangement uses TRBV7-8 and TRBJ1-1; D gene ambiguous. The clonotype comes from a human donor who donated a stem cell graft to a child with aplastic anemia. This CDR3 is CASSLRRDTEAFF. Written as DNA, the CDR3 is TGTGCCAGCAGCTTGAGGCGGGACACTGAAGCTTTCTTT.